These 7 T cell receptor beta chains were all obtained from the same sample, sequenced in a study of T cell responses to AZD1222 COVID-19 vaccine. Clones were read by immunoSEQ multiplex PCR, and TCRdb kept only the in-frame ones, dropping some. The table includes around 120,000 clones, 70% to 90% detected once. Sequenced material: peripheral blood, taken on day 0 of AZD1222 vaccination. All receptors derive from an adult in good health.

This chain connects TRBV19 to TRBJ1-2, with 7 bases matching TRBD1. The CDR3 sequence is 14 residues long. The germline V gene has CDR1 LNHDA and CDR2 SQIVND (reference sequence). The trim removed 7 bases at V and 6 bases at J, leaving 11 bases unmatched. The CDR3 here is CASTEGALSNGYTF. For the CDR3, the DNA is TGTGCCAGTACGGAGGGGGCGCTTTCAAATGGCTACACCTTC.

The gene calls are TRBV7-2 and TRBJ1-5, with D unresolved. V dropped 5 bases and J dropped 5 bases, with 10 bases sitting between them. Germline loops: CDR1 SGHTA, CDR2 FQGNSA. The CDR3 totals 13 residues. CDR3 DNA sequence: TGTGCCAGCAGCGAAATGGAACATCAGCCCCAGCATTTT. This gives the protein CASSEMEHQPQHF.

This rearrangement joins TRBV28 to TRBJ1-5, with 7 bases matching TRBD1. Trimming took 6 bases from V and 3 from J; bases not matched to a gene: 8. CDR1 is MDHEN, CDR2 SYDVKM, per germline. This CDR3 region has 15 residues. In DNA form, the CDR3 reads TGTGCCAGCAGCCCACGTGGACAGGCCAATCAGCCCCAGCATTTT. As protein: CASSPRGQANQPQHF.

The rearrangement uses TRBV28 and TRBJ2-5, with 10 nucleotides matching TRBD2. The J segment lost 4 bases and the V segment lost 4 bases, leaving 9 bases of the junction unmatched. Germline V CDR1 and CDR2: MDHEN, SYDVKM. The CDR3 totals 16 residues. The CDR3 reads CASSSLSGGASETQYF. CDR3 sequence (DNA): TGTGCCAGCAGTTCATTAAGCGGGGGGGCGTCAGAGACCCAGTACTTC.

This clone was detected only once. The rearrangement joins TRBV4-2 to TRBJ2-1, with D possibly matching TRBD2 (7 bases). CDR1 LGHNA and CDR2 YNFKEQ come from the germline V gene. Trimming removed 4 bases at V and 6 bases at J, with 10 bases between. The CDR3 spans 13 residues. DNA for the CDR3: TGTGCCAGCAGCCCCGGGGGGCCCAATGAGCAGTTCTTC. Its translation is CASSPGGPNEQFF.

V gene TRBV15 combines with J gene TRBJ1-6; the match to TRBD1 covers 9 bases. The length of the CDR3 is 15 residues. The ends lost 4 bases at V and 7 bases at J; junction bases unmatched: 5. Germline CDR1 and CDR2: LNHNV and YYDKDF (reference sequence). CDR3 region: CATSKGQGLNSPLHF. CDR3 in DNA: TGTGCCACCAGCAAGGGACAGGGACTGAATTCACCCCTCCACTTT.

The chain recombines TRBV7-3 with TRBJ2-2, with D unclear. V lost 5 bases and J 8 bases, leaving 12 bases between the germline ends. Germline values: CDR1 SGHTA, CDR2 FQGTGA. There are 13 residues in the CDR3. DNA for the CDR3: TGTGCCAGCAGCCCAGAGAGAGAGGGGGAGCTGTTTTTT. Protein: CASSPEREGELFF.